What follows are 8 T cell receptor beta chains derived from one specimen sequenced in a study of post-analysis software for immune sequencing data (dated by TCRdb to the mid-2010s). Overall results and qualifications from the work: Four to six TRBV segments, including TRBV5-6, TRBV5-1 and TRBV20-1, were significantly more frequent in patients than controls.

Library prep was done by PCR. Sequencer: Illumina HiSeq 2500. Unique molecular identifiers were incorporated into TCR beta cDNA libraries to reduce PCR and sequencing biases. The public reads were quality trimmed at Q25 with fastp and then assembled into clones with MiXCR by TCRdb, keeping productive beta chains. Rows are unified per CDR3 protein, each entry keeping the most common DNA and genes. This sample holds some 800,000 distinct CDR3 sequences; around 45% were observed only once. Clones ranked in the top ten supply roughly 4.9% of the sample. Their recognized antigens are unknown. Sequencing was done on a sample of blood. These receptors were collected from a girl aged 5-17 years with multiple sclerosis.

The J gene is TRBJ2-3, the V gene TRBV4-3, with TRBD2 identical over 11 bases. CDR3 length: 15 residues. Germline V gene lookup returns CDR1 LGHNA and CDR2 YSLEER. V was clipped by 3 bases and J by 4 bases; unmatched bases: 3. The CDR3 is CASSQVAGGPDTQYF. The CDR3 DNA follows: TGCGCCAGCAGCCAGGTAGCGGGAGGGCCAGATACGCAGTATTTT.

The chain couples TRBV24-1 to TRBJ1-1; possible D gene TRBD1, 5 bases. CDR1 KGHDR and CDR2 SFDVKD come from the germline V gene. CDR3 length: 15 residues. V was shortened by 0 bases and J by 1 base, with 8 bases between the two germline ends. CDR3 sequence reads: CATSDLAGGNTEAFF. The DNA for the CDR3 is TGTGCCACCAGTGATTTGGCTGGGGGGAACACTGAAGCTTTCTTT.

This chain connects TRBV7-8 to TRBJ1-1; unclear D gene. Germline assignment: CDR1 SGHVS and CDR2 FQNEAQ. This CDR3 region has 13 residues. V lost 8 bases and J lost 2, with 12 bases in between. For the CDR3, the DNA is TGTGCCAGCGGCCTTAAGGGCAACACTGAAGCTTTCTTT. The encoded protein is CASGLKGNTEAFF.

This chain uses TRBV15 with TRBJ2-7, with D possibly being TRBD1 (5 bases). Germline-derived CDR1 and CDR2 are LNHNV and YYDKDF (reference sequence). The CDR3 has 13 residues. V was shortened by 1 base and J by 5 bases, with 9 bases between the two germline ends. The CDR3 DNA follows: TGTGCCACCAGCAGAGGCAGGGTGGACGAGCAGTACTTC. Translated: CATSRGRVDEQYF.

The chain is built from TRBV7-8 and TRBJ2-1; a weak D match, TRBD2 (6 bases). CDR3 length: 16 amino acids. V lost 1 base and J 0 bases, leaving 10 bases between the germline ends. CDR1 is SGHVS, CDR2 FQNEAQ, per germline. The CDR3 loop is CASSLGVAASYNEQFF. The CDR3, as DNA: TGTGCCAGCAGCTTAGGGGTAGCGGCCTCCTACAATGAGCAGTTCTTC.

In DNA, the CDR3 is TGTGCCAGCAGTTACCTCCAAGCCCACCCGTACCAAGAGACCCAGTACTTC. Amino acids: CASSYLQAHPYQETQYF. This chain connects TRBV6-2 or TRBV6-3 to TRBJ2-5; no clear D gene. This CDR3 is 17 amino acids long. V gave up 2 bases and J gave up 0 bases, with 16 bases separating them. In germline, CDR1 is MNHEY, CDR2 SVGEGT.

About this clonotype: At one end the junction does not follow the germline gene, possibly because of a read error. The chain is built from TRBV10-3 and TRBJ2-1, with 8 bases matching TRBD2. Germline loops: CDR1 ENHRY, CDR2 SYGVKD. This CDR3 contains 13 residues. CDR3 in amino acids: CASLGLAYNGQFF. The CDR3 DNA reads TGTGCCTCTTTAGGACTAGCTTACAATGGGCAGTTCTTC.

The CDR3 spells CSVAASGEYEQYF. CDR3 coding DNA: TGCAGCGTTGCCGCTAGCGGGGAGTACGAGCAGTACTTC. The chain carries TRBV29-1 and TRBJ2-7; TRBD2 matches 9 bases. Germline trimming cut 4 bases from V and 4 bases from J; bases unmatched to any gene: 5. The length of the CDR3 is 13 residues. The germline gives CDR1 SQVTM, CDR2 ANQGSEA.